Listed here are 5 T cell receptor beta chains from one sample, sequenced in a study of cytomegalovirus exposure and HLA in healthy donors. Use of 60 Vbeta and 13 Jbeta primers characterized the PCR. Libraries were prepared by immunoSEQ multiplex PCR; TCRdb keeps only in-frame clonotypes and omits some of them. Its clone listing holds around 88,000 clones. The sequencing input was PBMCs. Source of these receptors: a girl aged 10 to 17 in good health and CMV-seropositive.

The rearrangement uses TRBV19 and TRBJ1-5; possibly TRBD1 for D (6 bases). The V and J ends lost 4 bases and 3 bases respectively, with 10 bases between them. Germline CDR1 is LNHDA and CDR2 is SQIVND (reference sequence). The CDR3 runs to 14 residues. CDR3 protein: CASSTDRTNQPQHF. CDR3 sequence (DNA): TGTGCCAGTAGTACTGACAGGACCAATCAGCCCCAGCATTTT.

The rearrangement uses TRBV6-6 and TRBJ2-5, with TRBD1 matching 8 bases. Germline CDR1 is MNHNY and CDR2 is SVGAGI (reference sequence). The CDR3 totals 15 residues. V dropped 2 bases and J dropped 5; count of bases not matched to a gene: 7. The CDR3 DNA reads as TGTGCCAGCAGTTACCCGGACAGGGTGTGGGAGACCCAGTACTTC. Its protein is CASSYPDRVWETQYF.

The J gene is TRBJ2-3, the V gene TRBV29-1, with D uncertain. This CDR3 contains 11 residues. Germline CDR1 reads SQVTM; CDR2 reads ANQGSEA. V was pared by 5 bases and J by 4 bases, with 7 bases between. The CDR3 nucleotides are TGCAGCGTTTATGAGCCAGATACGCAGTATTTT. Translating gives CSVYEPDTQYF.

The chain joins TRBV30 to TRBJ1-5; 7 bases agree with TRBD1. CDR1 GTSNPN and CDR2 SVGIG come from the germline V gene (reference sequence). V was pared by 3 bases and J by 3 bases, with 5 bases of the junction left unmatched. This CDR3 comprises 14 residues. CDR3 protein: CAWSRDSNNQPQHF. The CDR3 DNA sequence: TGTGCCTGGAGCCGGGACAGTAACAATCAGCCCCAGCATTTT.

V usage is TRBV6-1 and J usage is TRBJ2-5, with TRBD2 identical over 9 bases. V dropped 2 bases and J dropped 2; count of bases not matched to a gene: 6. Germline values: CDR1 MNHNS, CDR2 SASEGT. This CDR3 region has 16 residues. The CDR3 loop reads CASSEWLAGDQETQYF. CDR3 sequence (DNA): TGTGCCAGCAGTGAATGGTTAGCGGGGGATCAAGAGACCCAGTACTTC.